A single sample gave rise to the 8 T cell receptor beta chains below, sequenced in a study of T cell repertoires in cytomegalovirus infection. TCRdb reanalysed the reads using MiXCR and keeps one entry per CDR3 protein. Of approximately 600,000 distinct CDR3 sequences in the sample, roughly 43% were seen once. Their cognate antigens are unknown. The sample in question was cultured PBMCs, obtained from culture after CMV antigen stimulation. All receptors derive from a human donor in good health (CMV status not recorded). Some clones in this sample may be carry-over from other donors' samples.

The sample holds a few counts of this clonotype. The rearrangement joins TRBV7-2 to TRBJ2-5; D is unclear. CDR1 is SGHTA, CDR2 FQGNSA, per germline. Trimming shortened V by 2 bases and J by 2 bases, and 9 bases separated the two germline ends. The CDR3 consists of 14 residues. In DNA, the CDR3 is TGTGCCAGCAGCTTATTTAAGGGACAAGAGACCCAGTACTTC. Its translation is CASSLFKGQETQYF. Filled out from reference TRBV7-2 and TRBJ2-5, the complete variable domain reads GAGVSQSPSNKVTEKGKDVELRCDPISGHTALYWYRQSLGQGLEFLIYFQGNSAPDKSGLPSDRFSAERTGGSVSTLTIQRTQQEDSAVYLCASSLFKGQETQYFGPGTRLLVL.

This sequence joins TRBV4-3 and TRBJ2-3; D perhaps matches TRBD2 (5 bases). This CDR3 spans 15 amino acids. Trimming left V 0 bases short and J 4 bases short, with 11 bases between. CDR1 is LGHNA and CDR2 is YSLEER in the germline V gene. CDR3 region: CASSQEVGVADTQYF. CDR3 DNA: TGCGCCAGCAGCCAAGAGGTGGGAGTGGCAGATACGCAGTATTTT.

This clonotype has only one observation. The chain has TRBV6-2 or TRBV6-3 and TRBJ2-4, with TRBD2 matching over 9 bases. This CDR3 region has 15 residues. J gave up 6 bases and V 2 bases, and 5 bases lay outside the gene matches. Per germline, CDR1 MNHEY and CDR2 SVGEGT. The CDR3 DNA is TGTGCCAGCAGTTACCGCGGGGGGGCTGGAAACATTCAGTACTTC. Translating gives CASSYRGGAGNIQYF.

The rearrangement joins TRBV7-4 to TRBJ2-1; D possibly corresponds to TRBD2 (5 bases). V lost 5 bases and J lost 8, with 19 bases in between. This CDR3 is built from 15 residues. Germline V gene sequence: CDR1 SGHVT, CDR2 SQSDAQ. The CDR3 bases are TGTGCCAGCAGCCATCCGGGAACGTTCATCTATGAGCAGTTCTTC. Amino acid sequence: CASSHPGTFIYEQFF.

This clonotype was recorded only once. The chain is built from TRBV4-2 and TRBJ2-3; D remains ambiguous. Germline values: CDR1 LGHNA, CDR2 YNFKEQ. V was cut by 1 base and J by 1 base, with 9 bases left in between. This CDR3 has 15 amino acids. CDR3 region: CASSQGPRGTDTQYF. As DNA, the CDR3 is TGTGCCAGCAGCCAAGGTCCCCGCGGCACAGATACGCAGTATTTT.

This clonotype showed up just a few times. The gene calls are TRBV12-5 and TRBJ2-5; tentative D call: TRBD1 (5 bases). The CDR3 length is 12 residues. V was pared by 1 base and J by 5 bases, with 5 bases between. Germline values: CDR1 LGHNT, CDR2 FRNRAP. The CDR3 DNA reads as TGTGCTAGTGGTTTGGACAGGGAGACCCAGTACTTC. Its protein is CASGLDRETQYF.

This rearrangement joins TRBV12-3 or TRBV12-4 to TRBJ2-5; tentatively, D is TRBD1 or TRBD2 (7 bases each). Trimming removed 7 bases at V and 0 bases at J, with 15 bases between. The CDR3 runs 15 residues. Here the CDR3 reads CASKVRGGYQETQYF. Written as DNA, the CDR3 is TGTGCCAGCAAGGTCAGGGGGGGGTACCAAGAGACCCAGTACTTC.

The chain couples TRBV5-1 to TRBJ1-1; no reliable D call. CDR1 is SGHRS, CDR2 YFSETQ, per germline. The CDR3 extends over 13 amino acids. The germline V and J ends were trimmed by 4 bases and 1 base, with 8 bases remaining between them. CDR3 sequence: CASSSVGNTEAFF. CDR3 bases: TGCGCCAGCAGCAGTGTGGGGAACACTGAAGCTTTCTTT.